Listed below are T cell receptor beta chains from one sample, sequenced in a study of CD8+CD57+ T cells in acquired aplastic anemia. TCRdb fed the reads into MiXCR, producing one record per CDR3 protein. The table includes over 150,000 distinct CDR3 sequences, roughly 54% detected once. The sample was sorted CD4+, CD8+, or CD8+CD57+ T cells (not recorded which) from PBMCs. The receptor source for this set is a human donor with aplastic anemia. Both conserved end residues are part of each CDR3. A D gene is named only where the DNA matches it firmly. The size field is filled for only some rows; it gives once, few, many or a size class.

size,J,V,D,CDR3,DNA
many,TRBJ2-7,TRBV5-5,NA,CASSSGRDQSLHEQYF,TGTGCCAGCAGCAGCGGCCGGGACCAATCTCTCCACGAGCAGTACTTC
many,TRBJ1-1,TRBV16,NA,CASSQSGKGPTEAFF,TGTGCCAGCAGCCAATCAGGAAAGGGCCCCACTGAAGCTTTCTTT
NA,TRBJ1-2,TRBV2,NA,CASSGGMANYGYTF,TGTGCCAGCAGTGGGGGGATGGCTAACTATGGCTACACCTTC
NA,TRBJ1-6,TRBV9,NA,CASSVASSPLHF,TGTGCCAGCAGCGTAGCGAGTTCACCCCTCCACTTT
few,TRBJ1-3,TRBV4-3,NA,CASSQDWESLGNTIYF,TGCGCCAGCAGCCAAGATTGGGAGAGTTTGGGAAACACCATATATTTT
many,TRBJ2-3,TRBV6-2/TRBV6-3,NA,CASSYPSGRASYF,TGTGCCAGCAGTTACCCCTCGGGCAGGGCGTCGTATTTT
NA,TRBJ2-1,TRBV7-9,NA,CASSLEDGTEQFF,TGTGCCAGCAGCTTAGAGGACGGCACGGAGCAGTTCTTC
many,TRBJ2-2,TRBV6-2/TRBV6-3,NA,CASSPGRVVTGELFF,TGTGCCAGCAGTCCCGGCAGGGTAGTCACCGGGGAGCTGTTTTTT
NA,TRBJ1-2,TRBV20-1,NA,CSARDNTRAYYGYTF,TGCAGTGCTAGAGATAATACCAGGGCTTACTATGGCTACACCTTC
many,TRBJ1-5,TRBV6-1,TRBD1,CASVTGGDQPQHF,TGTGCCAGCGTGACAGGGGGGGATCAGCCCCAGCATTTT
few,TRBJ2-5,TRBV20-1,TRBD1,CSARRDSQETQYF,TGCAGTGCTAGACGGGACAGCCAAGAGACCCAGTACTTC
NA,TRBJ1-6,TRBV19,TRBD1,CASSTLLQGARSPLHF,TGTGCCAGTAGTACTCTCCTACAGGGGGCACGATCACCCCTCCACTTT
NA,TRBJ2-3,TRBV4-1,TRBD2,CASSQVAGGKDTQYF,TGCGCCAGCAGCCAAGTCGCGGGGGGTAAAGATACGCAGTATTTT
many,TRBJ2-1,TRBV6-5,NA,CASSYGHEQFF,TGTGCCAGCAGTTACGGTCATGAGCAGTTCTTC
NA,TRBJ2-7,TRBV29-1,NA,CSVGDDVGRYEQYF,TGCAGCGTTGGGGACGACGTTGGGCGGTACGAGCAGTACTTC
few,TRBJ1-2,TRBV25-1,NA,CASSEKVYYGYTF,TGTGCCAGCAGTGAAAAGGTTTACTATGGCTACACCTTC
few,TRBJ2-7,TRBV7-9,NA,CASSLYPGNEQYF,TGTGCCAGCAGCTTATATCCAGGAAACGAGCAGTACTTC
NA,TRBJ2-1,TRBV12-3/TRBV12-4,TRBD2,CASSLSSSGRNEQFF,TGTGCCAGCAGTTTATCGTCTAGCGGGAGGAATGAGCAGTTCTTC
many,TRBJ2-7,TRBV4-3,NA,CASSQEGGAVRSSYEQYF,TGCGCCAGCAGCCAAGAAGGGGGGGCAGTCCGTAGCTCCTACGAGCAGTACTTC
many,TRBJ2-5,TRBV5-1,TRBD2,CASSLDSGAWAGGETQYF,TGCGCCAGCAGCTTGGATAGTGGAGCGTGGGCCGGGGGGGAGACCCAGTACTTC
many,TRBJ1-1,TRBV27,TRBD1,CASSPQGQTEAFF,TGTGCCAGCAGCCCACAGGGGCAGACTGAAGCTTTCTTT
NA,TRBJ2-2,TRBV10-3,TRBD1,CAISETGGTGELFF,TGTGCCATCAGTGAGACAGGGGGCACCGGGGAGCTGTTTTTT
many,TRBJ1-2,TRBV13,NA,CASSFGRVDNRYGYTF,TGTGCCAGCAGCTTTGGTAGGGTTGATAACCGTTATGGCTACACCTTC
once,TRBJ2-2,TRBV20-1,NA,CSARGSGAYTGELFF,TGCAGTGCTAGGGGTAGCGGAGCTTACACCGGGGAGCTGTTTTTT
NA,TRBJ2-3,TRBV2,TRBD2,CASRQGTSGVQGTQYF,TGTGCCAGCCGCCAGGGGACTAGCGGGGTTCAGGGTACGCAGTATTTT
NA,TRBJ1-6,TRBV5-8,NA,CASSLEGGNSPLHF,TGTGCCAGCAGCTTGGAAGGCGGTAATTCACCCCTCCACTTT
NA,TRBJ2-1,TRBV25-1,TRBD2,CASSDSTSGPEQFF,TGTGCCAGCAGTGACTCGACTAGCGGGCCTGAGCAGTTCTTC
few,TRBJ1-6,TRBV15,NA,CATSRPRADSPLHF,TGTGCCACCAGCAGACCTCGCGCGGATTCACCCCTCCACTTT
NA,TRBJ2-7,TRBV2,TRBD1,CASSRDRVGEQYF,TGTGCCAGCAGTAGGGACAGGGTTGGCGAGCAGTACTTC
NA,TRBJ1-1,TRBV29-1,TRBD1,CSVIQGADTEAFF,TGCAGCGTTATTCAGGGGGCGGACACTGAAGCTTTCTTT
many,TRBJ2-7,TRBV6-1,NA,CASSEGMSGYEQYF,TGTGCCAGCAGTGAAGGCATGTCGGGGTACGAGCAGTACTTC
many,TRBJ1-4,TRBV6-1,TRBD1,CASSDGRDRGVTNEKLFF,TGTGCCAGCAGTGACGGCCGGGACAGGGGGGTAACTAATGAAAAACTGTTTTTT
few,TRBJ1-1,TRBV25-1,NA,CASRTDQTGQLEAFF,TGTGCCAGCAGGACCGACCAAACAGGACAGCTTGAAGCTTTCTTT
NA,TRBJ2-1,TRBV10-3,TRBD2,CAISTGTSGGAGEQFF,TGTGCCATCAGCACCGGGACTAGCGGGGGGGCAGGTGAGCAGTTCTTC
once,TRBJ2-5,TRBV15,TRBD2,CATSPTSGKQETQYF,TGTGCCACCAGTCCAACTAGCGGGAAACAAGAGACCCAGTACTTC
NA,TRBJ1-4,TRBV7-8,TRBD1,CASSFDRGEGEKLFF,TGTGCCAGCAGCTTCGACAGGGGGGAGGGTGAAAAACTGTTTTTT
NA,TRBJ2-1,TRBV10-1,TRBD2,CASSDTGGRETYNEQFF,TGCGCCAGCAGTGACACGGGCGGGAGGGAAACTTACAATGAGCAGTTCTTC